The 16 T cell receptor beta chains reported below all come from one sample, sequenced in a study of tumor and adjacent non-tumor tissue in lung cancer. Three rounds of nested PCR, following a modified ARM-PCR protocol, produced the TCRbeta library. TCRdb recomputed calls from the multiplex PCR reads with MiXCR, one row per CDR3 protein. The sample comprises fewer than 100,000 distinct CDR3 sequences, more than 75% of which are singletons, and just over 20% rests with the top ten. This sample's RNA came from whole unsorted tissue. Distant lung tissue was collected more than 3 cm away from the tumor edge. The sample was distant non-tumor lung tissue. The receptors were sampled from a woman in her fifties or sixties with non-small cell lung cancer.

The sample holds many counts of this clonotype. The CDR3 spells CSLSQREGLYNEQFF. The CDR3 coding sequence is TGTTCCCTCAGTCAGCGGGAGGGGCTTTACAATGAGCAGTTCTTC. The genes are TRBV6-1 and TRBJ2-1; 10 positions match TRBD2. The CDR3 consists of 15 residues. In germline, CDR1 is MNHNS, CDR2 SASEGT.

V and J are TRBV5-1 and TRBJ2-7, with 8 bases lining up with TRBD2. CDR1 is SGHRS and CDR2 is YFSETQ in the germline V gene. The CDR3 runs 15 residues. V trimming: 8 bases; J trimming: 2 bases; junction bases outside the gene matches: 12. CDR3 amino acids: CARRISGISTYEQYF. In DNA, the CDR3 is TGCGCCAGGCGGATTAGCGGGATCTCTACCTACGAGCAGTACTTC.

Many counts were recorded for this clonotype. In nucleotides, the CDR3 is TGCAGTGCTGCGGGACTAGCGGACTACAATGAGCAGTTCTTC. This encodes CSAAGLADYNEQFF. The chain links TRBV20-1 to TRBJ2-1; 11 bases fit TRBD2. CDR1 DFQATT and CDR2 SNEGSKA come from the germline V gene (reference sequence). Trimming cost V 5 bases and J 3 bases; bases outside gene matches: 3. This CDR3 region has 14 residues.

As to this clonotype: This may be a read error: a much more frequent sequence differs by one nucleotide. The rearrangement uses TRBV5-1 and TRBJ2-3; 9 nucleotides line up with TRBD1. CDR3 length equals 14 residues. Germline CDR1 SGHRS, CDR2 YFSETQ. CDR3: CTSSRDRASDTQYF. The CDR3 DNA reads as TGCACCAGCAGCCGGGACAGGGCCTCAGATACGCAGTATTTT.

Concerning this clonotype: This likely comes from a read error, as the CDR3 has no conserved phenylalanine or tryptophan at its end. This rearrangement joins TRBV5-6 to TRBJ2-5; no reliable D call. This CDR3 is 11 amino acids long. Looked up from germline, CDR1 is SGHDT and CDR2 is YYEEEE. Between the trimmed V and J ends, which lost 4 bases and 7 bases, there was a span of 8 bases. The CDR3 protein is CASSLSGTQYL. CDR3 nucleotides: TGTGCCAGCAGCCTTTCAGGGACCCAGTACTTA.

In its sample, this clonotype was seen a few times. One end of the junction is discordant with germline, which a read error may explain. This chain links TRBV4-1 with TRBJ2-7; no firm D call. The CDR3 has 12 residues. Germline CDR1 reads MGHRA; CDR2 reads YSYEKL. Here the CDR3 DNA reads TGTGCCATCAGCCAAGTAGGCTACGAGCAGTACTTC. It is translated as CAISQVGYEQYF.

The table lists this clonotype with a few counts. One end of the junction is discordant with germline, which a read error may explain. CDR3 sequence (DNA): TGTGCCGGCAGCACTGCCACAGGGGACACTGAAGCTTTCTTT. Translating it yields CAGSTATGDTEAFF. The chain employs TRBV5-5 and TRBJ1-1, with 7 bases identical to TRBD1. The germline gives CDR1 SGHKS, CDR2 YYEKEE (reference sequence). This CDR3 comprises 14 residues.

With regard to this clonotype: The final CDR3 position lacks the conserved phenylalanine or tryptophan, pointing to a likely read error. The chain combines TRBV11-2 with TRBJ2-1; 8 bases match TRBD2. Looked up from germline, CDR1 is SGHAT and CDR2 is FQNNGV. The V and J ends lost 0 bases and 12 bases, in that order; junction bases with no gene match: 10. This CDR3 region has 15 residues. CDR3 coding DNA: TGTGCCAGCAGCTTAGAAGTTAACGGGAGGGTTGGGCAGTTCTTG. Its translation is CASSLEVNGRVGQFL.

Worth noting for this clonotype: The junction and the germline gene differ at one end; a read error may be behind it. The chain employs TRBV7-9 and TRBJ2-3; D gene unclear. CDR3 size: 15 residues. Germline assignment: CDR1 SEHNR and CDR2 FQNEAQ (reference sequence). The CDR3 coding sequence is TGTGCCAGCAGCTTAGGCGGAGTGAGCACAGATACTCAGTATTTT. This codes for CASSLGGVSTDTQYF.

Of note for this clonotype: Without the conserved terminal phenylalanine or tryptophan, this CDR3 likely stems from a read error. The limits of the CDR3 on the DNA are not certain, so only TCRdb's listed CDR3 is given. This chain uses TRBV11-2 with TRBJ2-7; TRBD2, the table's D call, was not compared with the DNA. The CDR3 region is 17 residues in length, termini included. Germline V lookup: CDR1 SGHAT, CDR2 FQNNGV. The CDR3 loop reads CASSPRTSRRALWERYL.

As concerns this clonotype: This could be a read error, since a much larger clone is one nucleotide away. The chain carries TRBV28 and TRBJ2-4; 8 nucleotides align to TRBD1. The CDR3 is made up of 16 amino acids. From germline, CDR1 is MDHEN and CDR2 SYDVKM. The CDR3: CASSLQGATAKNIHYF. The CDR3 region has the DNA TGTGCCAGCAGTCTTCAGGGGGCGACGGCCAAAAACATTCACTACTTC. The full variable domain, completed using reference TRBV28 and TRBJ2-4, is DVKVTQSSRYLVKRTGEKVFLECVQDMDHENMFWYRQDPGLGLRLIYFSYDVKMKEKGDIPEGYSVSREKKERFSLILESASTNQTSMYLCASSLQGATAKNIHYFGAGTRLSVL.

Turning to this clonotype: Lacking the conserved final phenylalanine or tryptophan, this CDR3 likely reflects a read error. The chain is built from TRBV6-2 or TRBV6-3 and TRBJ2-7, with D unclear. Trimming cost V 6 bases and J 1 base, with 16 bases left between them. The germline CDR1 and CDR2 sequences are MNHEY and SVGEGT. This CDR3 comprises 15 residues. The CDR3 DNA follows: TGTGCCAGCAGAGCCGTCTGGGCCCATTCCTACGAGCAGTACTTA. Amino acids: CASRAVWAHSYEQYL.

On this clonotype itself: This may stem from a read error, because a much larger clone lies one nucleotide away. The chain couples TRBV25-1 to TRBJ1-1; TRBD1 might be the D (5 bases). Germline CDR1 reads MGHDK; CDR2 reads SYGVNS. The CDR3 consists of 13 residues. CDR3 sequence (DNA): TGTGCCAGCAGGGGGGGTGGAGACACTGAAGCTTTATTT. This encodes CASRGGGDTEALF. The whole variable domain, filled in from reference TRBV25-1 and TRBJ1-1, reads EADIYQTPRYLVIGTGKKITLECSQTMGHDKMYWYQQDPGMELHLIHYSYGVNSTEKGDLSSESTVSRIRTEHFPLTLESARPSHTSQYLCASRGGGDTEALFGQGTRLTVV.

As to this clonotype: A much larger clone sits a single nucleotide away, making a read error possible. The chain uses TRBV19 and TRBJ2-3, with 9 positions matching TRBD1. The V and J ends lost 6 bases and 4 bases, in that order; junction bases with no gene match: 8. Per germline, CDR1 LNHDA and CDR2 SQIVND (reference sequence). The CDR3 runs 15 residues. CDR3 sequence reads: CASRPWDRAADTQYF. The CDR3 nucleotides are TGTGCCAGTAGGCCCTGGGACAGGGCGGCAGATACGCAGTATTTT.

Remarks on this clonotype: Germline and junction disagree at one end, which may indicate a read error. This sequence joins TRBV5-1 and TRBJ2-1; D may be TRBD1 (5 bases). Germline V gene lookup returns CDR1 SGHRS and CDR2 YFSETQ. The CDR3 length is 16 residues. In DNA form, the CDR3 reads TGTGCCAGCAGCCCATTTCTCGACAGAGCCTACAATGAGCAGTTCTTC. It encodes CASSPFLDRAYNEQFF. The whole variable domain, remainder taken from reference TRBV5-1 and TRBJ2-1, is KAGVTQTPRYLIKTRGQQVTLSCSPISGHRSVSWYQQTPGQGLQFLFEYFSETQRNKGNFPGRFSGRQFSNSRSEMNVSTLELGDSALYLCASSPFLDRAYNEQFFGPGTRLTVL.

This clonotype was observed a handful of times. This CDR3 reads CSVERPSGVQLVNGLFF. DNA of the CDR3: TGCAGCGTTGAACGCCCCTCAGGGGTGCAATTGGTCAATGGGCTGTTCTTC. The chain carries TRBV29-1 and TRBJ2-1, with D possibly being TRBD1 (6 bases). CDR3 length: 17 amino acids. Trimming took off 2 bases at V and 15 bases at J, with 32 bases between the two ends. Germline-derived CDR1 and CDR2 are SQVTM and ANQGSEA.